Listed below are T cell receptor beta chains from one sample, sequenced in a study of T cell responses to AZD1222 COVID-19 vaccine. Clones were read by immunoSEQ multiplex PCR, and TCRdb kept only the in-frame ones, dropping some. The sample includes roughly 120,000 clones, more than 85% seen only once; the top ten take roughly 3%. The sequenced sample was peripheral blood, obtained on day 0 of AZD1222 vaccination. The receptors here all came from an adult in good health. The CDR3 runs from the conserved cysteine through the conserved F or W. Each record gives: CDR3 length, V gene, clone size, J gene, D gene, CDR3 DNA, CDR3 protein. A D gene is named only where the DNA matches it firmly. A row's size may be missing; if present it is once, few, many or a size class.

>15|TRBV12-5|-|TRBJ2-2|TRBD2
TGTGCTAGTGACTCAGCGGGAGGGGGTACCGGGGAGCTGTTTTTT
CASDSAGGGTGELFF
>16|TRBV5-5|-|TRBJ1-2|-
TGTGCCAGCAGTTTTCCGAGGAGGGGCGAAGGGGATGGCTACACCTTC
CASSFPRRGEGDGYTF
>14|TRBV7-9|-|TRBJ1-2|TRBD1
TGTGCCAGCAGCTTTGGACAGGGGATTTATGGCTACACCTTC
CASSFGQGIYGYTF
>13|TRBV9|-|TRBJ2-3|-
TGTGCCAGCAGTCGAGCCGGGATCCCTCCGCAGTATTTT
CASSRAGIPPQYF
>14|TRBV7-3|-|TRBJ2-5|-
TGTGCCAGCAGCATTGACACCCGACAAGAGACCCAGTACTTC
CASSIDTRQETQYF
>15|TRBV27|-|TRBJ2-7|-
TGTGCCAGCAGCCTCCTTACAGGGATCTCCTACGAGCAGTACTTC
CASSLLTGISYEQYF
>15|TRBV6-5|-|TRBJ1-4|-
TGTGCCAGCTCTCCCTGGGGGTCGGCTAATGAAAAACTGTTTTTT
CASSPWGSANEKLFF
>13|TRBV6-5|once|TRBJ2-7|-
TGTGCCAGCACCTCGGGAATCTCCTACGAGCAGTACTTC
CASTSGISYEQYF
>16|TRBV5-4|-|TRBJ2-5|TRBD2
TGTGCCAGCAGCTTCGGACTAGCGGAGAACCAAGAGACCCAGTACTTC
CASSFGLAENQETQYF
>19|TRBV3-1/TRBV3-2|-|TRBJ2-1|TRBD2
TGTGCCAGCAGCCAAGACCGAGGGGGACTAGCGGGAGAGTACAATGAGCAGTTCTTC
CASSQDRGGLAGEYNEQFF
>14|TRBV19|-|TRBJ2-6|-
TGTGCCAGTAGTGGATCCGGACAGTTCAACGTCCTGACTTTC
CASSGSGQFNVLTF
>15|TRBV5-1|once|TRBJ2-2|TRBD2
TGCGCCAGCAGCTGGATGGTAGCGGGAGTAGGGGAGCTGTTTTTT
CASSWMVAGVGELFF
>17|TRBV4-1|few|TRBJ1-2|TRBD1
TGCGCCAGCAGCCAAACCGATCTCGGGACAGGGAATTATGGCTACACCTTC
CASSQTDLGTGNYGYTF
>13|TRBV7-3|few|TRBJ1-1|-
TGTGCCAGCAGCTTCGACAGAGACACTGAAGCTTTCTTT
CASSFDRDTEAFF
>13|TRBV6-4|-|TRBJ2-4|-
TGTGCCAGCCCCCGTAAGGAGATTAACATTCAGTACTTC
CASPRKEINIQYF
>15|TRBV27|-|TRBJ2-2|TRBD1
TGTGCCAGCAGTCAACAGCAGGGGGCTACCGGGGAGCTGTTTTTT
CASSQQQGATGELFF
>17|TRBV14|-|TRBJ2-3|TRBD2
TGTGCCAGCAGCCAAGATTTTACGGGACTAGCCACAGATACGCAGTATTTT
CASSQDFTGLATDTQYF
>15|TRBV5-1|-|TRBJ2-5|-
TGCGCCAGCAGCTTGGGGCCAGGGCTTGAGGAGACCCAGTACTTC
CASSLGPGLEETQYF
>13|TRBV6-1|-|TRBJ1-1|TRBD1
TGTGCCAGCAGTGACAGGGGGTGGACTGAAGCTTTCTTT
CASSDRGWTEAFF
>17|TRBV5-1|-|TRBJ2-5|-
TGCGCCAGCAGCCCCGAGGCGGGGAGCCTGTACCCAGAGACCCAGTACTTC
CASSPEAGSLYPETQYF
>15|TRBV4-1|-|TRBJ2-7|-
TGCGCCAGCAGCTCGGGGTTAACGAGTTGGGACGAGCAGTACTTC
CASSSGLTSWDEQYF
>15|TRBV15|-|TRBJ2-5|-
TGTGCCACCAGCAGAGATCGGAGGGCCCAAGAGACCCAGTACTTC
CATSRDRRAQETQYF
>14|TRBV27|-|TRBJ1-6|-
TGTGCCAGCAGTTTTTCAGGGAAGTCTTCACCCCTCCACTTT
CASSFSGKSSPLHF
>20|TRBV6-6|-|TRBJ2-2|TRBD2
TGTGCCAGCAGTCGACGGACTAGCGGGAGAAGCGGGGCACCCCCCGGGGAGCTGTTTTTT
CASSRRTSGRSGAPPGELFF
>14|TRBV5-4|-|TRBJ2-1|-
TGTGCCAGCAGACCCCCGGGGGCCAACAATGAGCAGTTCTTC
CASRPPGANNEQFF
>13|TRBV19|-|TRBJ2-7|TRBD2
TGTGCCAGCTCAGGACTAGCGGCCTACGAGCAGTACTTC
CASSGLAAYEQYF
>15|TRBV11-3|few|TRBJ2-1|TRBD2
TGTGCCAGCAGCTTAAGCGGGAGGGCCGACAATGAGCAGTTCTTC
CASSLSGRADNEQFF
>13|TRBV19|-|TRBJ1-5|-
TGTGCCAGCCACAGGGTCTGGAATCAGCCCCAGCATTTT
CASHRVWNQPQHF
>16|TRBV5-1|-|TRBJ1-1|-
TGCGCCAGCAGCTCACGGGACGCCGGCTTGGGCACTGAAGCTTTCTTT
CASSSRDAGLGTEAFF
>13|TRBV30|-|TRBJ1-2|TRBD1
TGTGCCTGGGCCCCCCAGGGGGACTATGGCTACACCTTC
CAWAPQGDYGYTF
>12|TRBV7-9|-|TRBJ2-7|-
TGTGCCAGCAGCTTTGGGGAATACGAGCAGTACTTC
CASSFGEYEQYF
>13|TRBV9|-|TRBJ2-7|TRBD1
TGTGCCAGCGGGACAGGGGGCTCGGGCGAGCAGTACTTC
CASGTGGSGEQYF
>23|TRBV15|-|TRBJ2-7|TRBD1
TGTGCCACCAGCGAGACTCCGGGATACCGACAGGGGGTTTCCGAATTCTTCTCCTACGAGCAGTACTTC
CATSETPGYRQGVSEFFSYEQYF
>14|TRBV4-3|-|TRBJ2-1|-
TGCGCCAGCAGCACCCTATATAACCGGGACGAGCAGTTCTTC
CASSTLYNRDEQFF
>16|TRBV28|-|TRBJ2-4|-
TGTGCCAGCAGTCTTGACGGAAACTTAGCCAAAAACATTCAGTACTTC
CASSLDGNLAKNIQYF
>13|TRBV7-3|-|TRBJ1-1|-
TGTGCCAGCAGCCCGTACTCTGGGACTGAAGCTTTCTTT
CASSPYSGTEAFF
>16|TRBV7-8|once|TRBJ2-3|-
TGTGCCAGCAGCTTAGCTGGGGGTTGGGACACAGATACGCAGTATTTT
CASSLAGGWDTDTQYF
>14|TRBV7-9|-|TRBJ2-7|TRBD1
TGTGCCAGCAGCTCGAGACAGGGGAATAGCGAGCAGTACTTC
CASSSRQGNSEQYF
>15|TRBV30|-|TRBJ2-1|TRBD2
TGTGCCTGGAGCATGGCGGGAGTCCGCAGGGATGAGCAGTTCTTC
CAWSMAGVRRDEQFF
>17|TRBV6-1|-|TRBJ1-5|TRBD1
TGTGCCAGCAGTGTCCCCCGGGACAGGGTTAGCAATCAGCCCCAGCATTTT
CASSVPRDRVSNQPQHF
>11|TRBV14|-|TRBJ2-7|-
TGTGCCAGCAGCCAAGATCTCGAGCAGTACTTC
CASSQDLEQYF
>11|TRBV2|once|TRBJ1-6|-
TGTGCCAGCAGGGGAGATTCACCCCTCCACTTT
CASRGDSPLHF
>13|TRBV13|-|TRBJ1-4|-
TGTGCCAGCAGCTTTAGTTCTCGGGAAAAACTGTTTTTT
CASSFSSREKLFF
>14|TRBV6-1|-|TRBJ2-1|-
TGTGCCGCGGATTCGAACTGGGGCGCGGGTGAGCAGTTCTTC
CAADSNWGAGEQFF
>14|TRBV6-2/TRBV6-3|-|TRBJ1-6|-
TGTGCCAGCAGCCGACTACAGGGAAATTCACCCCTCCACTTT
CASSRLQGNSPLHF
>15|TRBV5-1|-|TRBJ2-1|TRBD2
TGCGCCAGCAGCTTCGGACTAGCGGGACACAATGAGCAGTTCTTC
CASSFGLAGHNEQFF
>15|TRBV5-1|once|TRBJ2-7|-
TGCGCCAGCAGCTTGGGACACAGCGAGACCTACGAGCAGTACTTC
CASSLGHSETYEQYF
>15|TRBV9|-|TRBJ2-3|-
TGTGCCAGCAGCGTGGGGTACTCAATGGCAGATACGCAGTATTTT
CASSVGYSMADTQYF
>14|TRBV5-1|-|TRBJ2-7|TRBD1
TGCGCCAGCAGCGCCGGGACAGGTTCCTACGAGCAGTACTTC
CASSAGTGSYEQYF
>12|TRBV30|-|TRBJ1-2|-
TGTGCCTGGAGTTTGGGAAACTATGGCTACACCTTC
CAWSLGNYGYTF
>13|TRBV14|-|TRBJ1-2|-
TGTGCCAGCAGCCAAGTCCAGGGCGCTGGCTACACCTTC
CASSQVQGAGYTF
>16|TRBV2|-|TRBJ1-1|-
TGTGCCAGCAGTGAAATAGCCGAGATGCCGAACACTGAAGCTTTCTTT
CASSEIAEMPNTEAFF
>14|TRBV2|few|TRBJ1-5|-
TGTGCCAGCAGTGGGCAGGAACGGCGTCAGCCCCAGCATTTT
CASSGQERRQPQHF